What follows describes a single T cell receptor beta chain. The sample originates from a study of blood T cell repertoires in COVID-19. In the study's own analysis: Reference gene primers were amplified, and this amplification served to estimate nucleated cell counts. Using immunoSEQ multiplex PCR, the repertoire was profiled, and TCRdb retains in-frame clones only, with some absent. V and J calls and clone size are given by that table; D and trimming were obtained from the DNA. The sample has about 200,000 clones, around 85% seen once; the top ten hold 3% to 4%. CDR3 length: 15 residues. Trimming cost V 7 bases and J 7 bases, with 20 bases left between them. The germline V gene encodes CDR1 SNHLY and CDR2 FYNNEI. Enrollees, about 18 to 90 years old, lived in roughly 24 US areas.

The chain is built from TRBV2 and TRBJ1-5, with D tentatively TRBD1 (6 bases). The sample comprised PBMCs or T cells enriched from blood (not recorded which). The sequence was collected from a woman between 40 and 55 years old with acute COVID-19. As DNA, the CDR3 is TGTGCCAGCACCGCCCGCCGGGACACGATCCAGCCCCAGCATTTT. Its translation: CASTARRDTIQPQHF.